What follows are 2 T cell receptor beta chains derived from one specimen sequenced in a study of T cells after posttransplantation cyclophosphamide. Repertoires were generated with immunoSEQ multiplex PCR, while TCRdb's copy carries only in-frame clones and drops some. The sample contains roughly 5,400 clones, none of them singletons. A marrow graft followed busulfan-fludarabine conditioning, with cyclophosphamide on days +3 and +4. Sequenced here: PBMCs, sampled 350 to 400 days after allogeneic stem cell transplant with posttransplant cyclophosphamide. These receptors were obtained from a male patient aged 55 to 69 who received an allogeneic stem cell transplant from a related donor, was CMV-positive, and had acute GVHD only. The T cells may come from the graft donor.

This clone showed up many times. The chain has TRBV29-1 and TRBJ1-1; 7 nucleotides line up with TRBD1. CDR1 is SQVTM, CDR2 ANQGSEA, per germline. After removal of 6 bases from V and 7 bases from J, the junction contained 11 bases not matched to a gene. There are 13 residues in the CDR3. This chain's CDR3 is CSVRPTGASEAFF. In DNA form, the CDR3 reads TGCAGCGTCAGACCTACAGGGGCCAGTGAAGCTTTCTTT.

There are many counts of this clone. The genes are TRBV29-1 and TRBJ1-5; the D gene is possibly TRBD1 (6 bases). The germline gives CDR1 SQVTM, CDR2 ANQGSEA. Trimming took 7 bases from V and 3 from J, leaving 19 bases between them. The CDR3 covers 15 residues. This CDR3 reads CSAEVNRDVNQPQHF. In DNA, the CDR3 is TGCAGCGCCGAAGTAAACAGGGACGTCAATCAGCCCCAGCATTTT.